The 9 T cell receptor beta chains presented below share a single source sample, sequenced in a study of lymphopenia after photon versus proton radiotherapy. Produced via immunoSEQ multiplex PCR; TCRdb's table is partial and in-frame only. The profile shows 10,000 to 15,000 clones, around 92% of them singletons. The sequenced sample was peripheral blood, obtained from a patient treated with proton-based radiotherapy. Receptors were obtained from a man between 60 and 75 years old with pancreatic cancer.

The chain is built from TRBV6-1 and TRBJ1-1, with D possibly TRBD1 on 5 matching bases. Germline V gene lookup returns CDR1 MNHNS and CDR2 SASEGT. The CDR3 contains 15 residues. Trimming removed 6 bases at V and 1 base at J, with 15 bases between. The CDR3 sequence: CASRATAVSNTEAFF. DNA for the CDR3: TGTGCCAGCAGGGCGACAGCCGTCTCGAACACTGAAGCTTTCTTT.

This chain connects TRBV5-1 to TRBJ1-4; D unclear. Trimming stripped 0 bases from V and 8 bases from J, with 8 bases between. The CDR3 totals 13 residues. Germline V gene sequence: CDR1 SGHRS, CDR2 YFSETQ. DNA of the CDR3: TGCGCCAGCAGCTTGGTATCCGGGGAAAAACTGTTTTTT. Amino acid sequence: CASSLVSGEKLFF.

The chain joins TRBV11-3 to TRBJ2-1, with 11 nucleotides matching TRBD1. V shed 1 base, J shed 2 bases, and the junction held 1 base outside the gene matches. Germline CDR1 SGHNT, CDR2 YENEEA. The CDR3 covers 16 residues. CDR3 region: CASSLGDRGTYNEQFF. CDR3 DNA: TGTGCCAGCAGCTTAGGGGACAGGGGGACCTACAATGAGCAGTTCTTC.

The chain employs TRBV6-6 and TRBJ2-7; TRBD1 is a possible D gene (6 bases). The CDR3 runs 14 residues. Trimming removed 4 bases from V and 5 bases from J, with 15 bases in between. Germline assignment: CDR1 MNHNY and CDR2 SVGAGI (reference sequence). This CDR3 reads CASSFGRSGDEQYF. The DNA of the CDR3 is TGTGCCAGCAGTTTCGGAAGATCAGGGGACGAGCAGTACTTC.

The chain recombines TRBV7-6 with TRBJ1-5; TRBD1 is a possible D gene (6 bases). The V end lost 2 bases, the J end lost 6 bases, and 11 bases lay between the germline ends. The germline gives CDR1 SGHVS, CDR2 FNYEAQ. The CDR3 sequence is 14 residues long. This CDR3 reads CASSLIQGGQPQHF. The CDR3, as DNA: TGTGCCAGCAGCTTAATACAGGGCGGTCAGCCCCAGCATTTT.

CDR3 sequence (DNA): TGTGCCAGCAGTTCCGGGACTGGCCTCGGAGAGCAGTACTTC. It specifies CASSSGTGLGEQYF. This chain joins TRBV28 and TRBJ2-7; D might be TRBD2 (6 bases). Germline V lookup: CDR1 MDHEN, CDR2 SYDVKM. The length of the CDR3 is 14 residues. The V end lost 4 bases, the J end lost 7 bases, and 17 bases lay between the germline ends.

Regarding this clone: Other DNA sequences from this sample encode an identical CDR3 as well. V usage is TRBV14 and J usage is TRBJ2-2; D is uncertain. Germline V gives CDR1 SGHDN, CDR2 FVKESK. Trimming stripped 1 base from V and 4 bases from J, with 10 bases between. The CDR3 sequence is 15 residues long. CDR3 sequence (DNA): TGTGCCAGCAGCCAAGCGCTGCTCGGCACCGGGGAGCTGTTTTTT. It encodes CASSQALLGTGELFF.

The rearrangement joins TRBV6-4 to TRBJ2-1; D ambiguous. The CDR3 is 13 amino acids. V lost 6 bases and J lost 9, with 15 bases in between. CDR1 and CDR2 from the germline V gene are MRHNA and SNTAGT. CDR3: CASSATLWGEQFF. In nucleotides, the CDR3 is TGTGCCAGCAGCGCAACACTATGGGGTGAGCAGTTCTTC.

The rearrangement joins TRBV7-6 to TRBJ1-3; D not certain. CDR3 length: 14 residues. The germline CDR1 and CDR2 sequences are SGHVS and FNYEAQ. V gave up 6 bases and J gave up 0 bases, with 9 bases separating them. The CDR3 DNA reads as TGTGCCAGCAGTCCCTACGACTCTGGAAACACCATATATTTT. This sequence encodes CASSPYDSGNTIYF.